Included here is one T cell receptor (beta chain) sequence, with context. Using a J-beta primer mix together with a sample-barcoded 5' primer, a second PCR was run for roughly 7 to 11 cycles. TCRdb analysed the 5' RACE reads with MiXCR anew, one entry per CDR3 protein. The sample holds hundreds of thousands of distinct CDR3 sequences, roughly 25% seen once. Germline V CDR1 and CDR2: SGDLS, YYNGEE. CDR3 length: 16 residues. Unmatched junction bases numbered 4, after V lost 3 bases and J lost 0 bases. This record comes from a study of blood T cells in healthy people across ages. In addition, the sample was reused for a study of T cells of mothers and their children.

The sample taken for sequencing was blood. This chain joins TRBV9 and TRBJ2-3; 10 nucleotides agree with TRBD2. This sequence was found in a boy younger than 18 in good health. CDR3 DNA sequence: TGTGCCAGCAGCGCAGAACTAGCGGGGAGCACAGATACGCAGTATTTT. Amino acid sequence: CASSAELAGSTDTQYF. Full variable domain (remainder filled in from reference TRBV9 and TRBJ2-3): DSGVTQTPKHLITATGQRVTLRCSPRSGDLSVYWYQQSLDQGLQFLIQYYNGEERAKGNILERFSAQQFPDLHSELNLSSLELGDSALYFCASSAELAGSTDTQYFGPGTRLTVL.